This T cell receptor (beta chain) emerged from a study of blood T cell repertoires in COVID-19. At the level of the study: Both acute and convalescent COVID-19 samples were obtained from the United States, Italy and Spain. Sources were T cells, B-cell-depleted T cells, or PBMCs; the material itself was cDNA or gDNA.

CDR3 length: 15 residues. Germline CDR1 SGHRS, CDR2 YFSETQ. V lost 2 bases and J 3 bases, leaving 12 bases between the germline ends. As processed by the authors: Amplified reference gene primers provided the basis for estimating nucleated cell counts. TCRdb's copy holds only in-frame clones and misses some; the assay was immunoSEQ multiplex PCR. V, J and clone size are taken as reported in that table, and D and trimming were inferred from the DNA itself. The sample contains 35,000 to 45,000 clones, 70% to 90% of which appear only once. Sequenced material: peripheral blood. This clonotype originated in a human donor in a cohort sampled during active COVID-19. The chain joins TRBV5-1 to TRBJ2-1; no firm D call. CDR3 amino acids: CASSFSNTDYNEQFF. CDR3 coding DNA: TGCGCCAGCAGCTTCTCGAACACCGACTACAATGAGCAGTTCTTC.